Shown below are 11 T cell receptor beta chains from a single sample sequenced in a study of T cell clonality in common variable immunodeficiency. Study-wide points: In common variable immunodeficiency, TCR beta chains reportedly carried fewer deletions and N-nucleotide insertions.

Their recognized antigens are unknown. TCRdb's table, derived via immunoSEQ multiplex PCR, lists solely in-frame clones and lacks some. The sample contains about 32,000 clones, none of them singletons. Sequenced material: peripheral blood mononuclear cells. These receptors all stem from a human donor with common variable immunodeficiency.

This clone appeared a few times. The read comes to an end 3 residues before the CDR3 does, leaving the germline J gene to fill in the end. The rearrangement links TRBV6-1 to TRBJ1-6; tentative D call: TRBD1 (5 bases). Trimming took 3 bases from V and 5 from J, leaving 11 bases between them. There are 15 residues in the CDR3. CDR1 and CDR2 from the germline V gene are MNHNS and SASEGT. The sequenced CDR3 bases are TGTGCCAGCAGTGACAGGGATGAGAATAATTCACCC. It is translated as CASSDRDENNSP. The CDR3 as a whole reads CASSDRDENNSPLHF.

This clone turned up a few times. The read gets to within 3 residues of the CDR3 end, and the germline J gene fills in the rest. The chain uses TRBV30 and TRBJ2-1; D not certain. The CDR3 totals 14 residues. V lost 1 base, J lost 5 bases, and 12 bases lay in between. Germline lookup yields CDR1 GTSNPN and CDR2 SVGIG (reference sequence). This CDR3 reads CAWSDFAVHNEQFF. Incomplete CDR3 DNA: TGTGCCTGGAGTGATTTTGCGGTGCACAATGAG.

This clone occurred a few times. The read gets to within 3 residues of the CDR3 end, and the germline J gene fills in the rest. The chain joins TRBV7-9 to TRBJ1-1, with unresolved D. V dropped 3 bases and J dropped 3 bases, with 14 bases sitting between them. CDR3 size: 15 residues. From germline, CDR1 is SEHNR and CDR2 FQNEAQ (reference sequence). CDR3 region: CASSLNSGPDTEAFF. Incomplete CDR3 DNA: TGTGCCAGCAGCTTGAACAGCGGACCAGACACTGAA.

This clone has only a few counts. From the germline J gene comes the end of the CDR3, since the read stops 3 residues before it. The chain recombines TRBV7-2 with TRBJ2-5; 10 bases match TRBD2. This CDR3 is built from 14 residues. From germline, CDR1 is SGHTA and CDR2 FQGNSA. After removal of 5 bases from V and 5 bases from J, the junction contained 5 bases not matched to a gene. Partial CDR3 DNA: TGTGCCAGCAGCCAGCGGGGGGGCGGGGAGACC. Translated, it gives CASSQRGGGET. The complete CDR3 sequence is CASSQRGGGETQYF.

This clone has just a few counts. The read is 3 residues too short to cover the CDR3 end, so that end is filled in from the germline J gene. The chain links TRBV29-1 to TRBJ1-5; D ambiguous. Germline assignment: CDR1 SQVTM and CDR2 ANQGSEA. The CDR3 consists of 8 residues. With 7 bases removed from V and 8 bases from J, the gap between germline ends came to 3 bases. The CDR3 loop reads CSAEPQHF. Incomplete CDR3 DNA: TGCAGCGCCGAGCCC.

This clone came up a few times. The read gets to within 3 residues of the CDR3 end, and the germline J gene fills in the rest. The chain is built from TRBV2 and TRBJ2-7; no reliable D call. The CDR3 extends over 17 amino acids. The V end was cut by 4 bases, the J end by 1 base, with 20 bases between. The germline V gene encodes CDR1 SNHLY and CDR2 FYNNEI. The CDR3 is CASSGWSSGDPSYEQYF. Incomplete CDR3 DNA: TGTGCCAGCAGTGGGTGGTCTAGTGGCGATCCGTCCTACGAG.

This clone came up a few times. The CDR3 end is not reached by the read, which stops 3 residues before it; the germline J gene fills it in. The chain joins TRBV5-1 to TRBJ2-7; D ambiguous. Between the trimmed V and J ends, which lost 1 base and 0 bases, there was a span of 5 bases. Germline CDR1 and CDR2: SGHRS and YFSETQ. This CDR3 has 13 residues. This chain's CDR3 is CASSLRVSYEQYF. CDR3 DNA, as far as it was read: TGCGCCAGCAGCTTGAGGGTCTCCTACGAG.

Notes on this clone: Read sequence stops 3 residues before the CDR3 end, and the germline J gene provides the missing end. The V and J genes are TRBV7-9 and TRBJ1-6, with 11 bases fitting TRBD1. Looked up from germline, CDR1 is SEHNR and CDR2 is FQNEAQ (reference sequence). This CDR3 has 15 residues. V shed 10 bases, J shed 9 bases, and the junction held 11 bases outside the gene matches. The sequenced CDR3 bases are TGTGCCACCACCCCGCGGACAGGGGGCCCTTCACCC. Its protein product is CATTPRTGGPSP. The whole CDR3 is CATTPRTGGPSPLHF.

As concerns this clone: The read ends 3 residues early relative to the CDR3; the germline J gene fills the gap. The chain carries TRBV2 and TRBJ2-3, with 7 bases that match TRBD1. Germline loops: CDR1 SNHLY, CDR2 FYNNEI. The CDR3 loop spans 15 amino acids. The V segment lost 5 bases and the J segment 2 bases; nucleotides outside the gene matches: 7. The covered CDR3 bases are TGTGCCAGCAGTAGACAGGGATGGGACACAGATACG. The encoded protein is CASSRQGWDTDT. The whole CDR3 protein reads CASSRQGWDTDTQYF.

This clone was counted ten times or more. Read data end 3 residues before the CDR3 end; the end is taken from the germline J gene. The genes are TRBV5-1 and TRBJ2-5, with D possibly being TRBD1 (6 bases). The germline V gene encodes CDR1 SGHRS and CDR2 YFSETQ. The CDR3 sequence is 15 residues long. Trimming left V 3 bases short and J 0 bases short, with 12 bases between. Incomplete CDR3 DNA: TGCGCCAGCAGCTCGAGCACAGGGAACCAAGAGACC. Protein sequence: CASSSSTGNQET. The complete CDR3 protein is CASSSSTGNQETQYF.

This clone was seen a few times. The read halts 3 residues ahead of the CDR3 end, with the missing end drawn from the germline J gene. The V gene is TRBV5-1, the J gene TRBJ2-1; D ambiguous. Germline V CDR1 and CDR2: SGHRS, YFSETQ. This CDR3 is 15 amino acids long. Between the trimmed V and J ends, which lost 5 bases and 0 bases, there was a span of 12 bases. CDR3 protein: CASSPDPGSYNEQFF. The part of the CDR3 DNA that was read is TGCGCCAGCAGTCCCGATCCGGGCTCCTACAATGAG.